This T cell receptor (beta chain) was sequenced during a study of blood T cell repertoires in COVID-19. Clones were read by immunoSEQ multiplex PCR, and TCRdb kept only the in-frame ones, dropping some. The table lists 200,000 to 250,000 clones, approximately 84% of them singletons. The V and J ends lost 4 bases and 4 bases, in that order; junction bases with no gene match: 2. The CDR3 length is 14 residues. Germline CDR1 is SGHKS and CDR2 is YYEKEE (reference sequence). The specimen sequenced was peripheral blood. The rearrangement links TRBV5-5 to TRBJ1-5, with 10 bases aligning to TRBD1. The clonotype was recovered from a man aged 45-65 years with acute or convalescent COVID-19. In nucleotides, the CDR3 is TGTGCCAGCAGCGGGACAGGGGATAATCAGCCCCAGCATTTT. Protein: CASSGTGDNQPQHF. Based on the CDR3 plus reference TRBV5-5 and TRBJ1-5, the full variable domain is DAGVTQSPTHLIKTRGQQVTLRCSPISGHKSVSWYQQVLGQGPQFIFQYYEKEERGRGNFPDRFSARQFPNYSSELNVNALLLGDSALYLCASSGTGDNQPQHFGDGTRLSIL.